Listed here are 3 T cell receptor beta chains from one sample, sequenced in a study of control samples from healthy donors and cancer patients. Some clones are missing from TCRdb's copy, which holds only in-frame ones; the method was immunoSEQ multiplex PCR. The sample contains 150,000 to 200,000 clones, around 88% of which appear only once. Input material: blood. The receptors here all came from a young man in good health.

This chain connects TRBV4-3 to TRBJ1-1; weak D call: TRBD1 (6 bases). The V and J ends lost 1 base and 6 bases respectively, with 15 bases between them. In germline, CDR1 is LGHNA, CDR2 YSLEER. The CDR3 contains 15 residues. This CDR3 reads CASSQGSQGQAEAFF. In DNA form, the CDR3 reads TGCGCCAGCAGCCAAGGGTCACAGGGTCAGGCTGAAGCTTTCTTT.

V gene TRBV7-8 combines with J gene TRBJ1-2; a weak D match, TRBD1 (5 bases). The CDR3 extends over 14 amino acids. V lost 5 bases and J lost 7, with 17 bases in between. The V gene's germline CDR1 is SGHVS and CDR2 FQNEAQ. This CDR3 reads CASSKTRDFSGYTF. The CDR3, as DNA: TGTGCCAGCAGCAAGACCCGGGACTTCTCTGGCTACACCTTC.

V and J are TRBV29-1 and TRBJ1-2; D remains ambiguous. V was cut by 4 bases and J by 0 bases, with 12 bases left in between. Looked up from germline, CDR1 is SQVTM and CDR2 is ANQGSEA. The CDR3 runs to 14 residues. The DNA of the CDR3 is TGCAGCGTTGGGACGGATCTGCCTAACTATGGCTACACCTTC. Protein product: CSVGTDLPNYGYTF.